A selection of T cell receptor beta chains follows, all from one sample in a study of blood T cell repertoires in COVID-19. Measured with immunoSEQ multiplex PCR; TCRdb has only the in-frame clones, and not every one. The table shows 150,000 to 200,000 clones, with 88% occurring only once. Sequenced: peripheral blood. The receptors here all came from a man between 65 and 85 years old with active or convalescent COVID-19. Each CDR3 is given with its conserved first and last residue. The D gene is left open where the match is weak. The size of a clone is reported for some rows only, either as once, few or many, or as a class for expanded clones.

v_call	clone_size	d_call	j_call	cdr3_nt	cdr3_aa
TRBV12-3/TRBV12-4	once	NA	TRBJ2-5	TGTGCCAGCAGTTCGGGGTATGCGGAGACCCAGTACTTC	CASSSGYAETQYF
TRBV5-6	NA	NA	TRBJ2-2	TGTGCCAGCAGCTTGGCCTACGGACAGAACACCGGGGAGCTGTTTTTT	CASSLAYGQNTGELFF
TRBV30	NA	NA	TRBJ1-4	TGTGCCTGGACAGGGTCGGCCTCTGTTGGGGAAAAACTGTTTTTT	CAWTGSASVGEKLFF
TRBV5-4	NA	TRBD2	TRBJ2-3	TGTGCCAGCAACCGTGATAGCGGGAGGGCCGGGACAGATACGCAGTATTTT	CASNRDSGRAGTDTQYF
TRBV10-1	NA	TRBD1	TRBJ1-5	TGCGCCAGCAGTGAGTCTGACAGGGGGCAAAGGGATCAGCCCCAGCATTTT	CASSESDRGQRDQPQHF
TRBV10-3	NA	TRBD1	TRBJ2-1	TGTGCCATCAGTGAGCCGGGACAGGGGCTTTCCAATGAGCAGTTCTTC	CAISEPGQGLSNEQFF
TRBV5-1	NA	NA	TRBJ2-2	TGCGCCAGCAGCCTACGGGGTAACACCGGGGAGCTGTTTTTT	CASSLRGNTGELFF
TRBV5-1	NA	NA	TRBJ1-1	TGCGCCAGCAGCTTTAATCCGGGAGGTTACGATGAAGCTTTCTTT	CASSFNPGGYDEAFF
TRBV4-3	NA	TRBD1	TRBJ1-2	TGCGCCAGCAGCCAAGGGACAGGGGAGGCCTATGGCTACACCTTC	CASSQGTGEAYGYTF
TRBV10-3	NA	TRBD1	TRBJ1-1	TGTGCCATCCGGGACAGGGAGACGAACACTGAAGCTTTCTTT	CAIRDRETNTEAFF
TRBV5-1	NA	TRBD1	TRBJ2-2	TGCGCCAGCAGCAAAGGACAGGGGTACACCGGGGAGCTGTTTTTT	CASSKGQGYTGELFF
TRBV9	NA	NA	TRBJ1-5	TGTGCCAGCAGCGTAGGGGCAGGGTATTATAGCAATCAGCCCCAGCATTTT	CASSVGAGYYSNQPQHF
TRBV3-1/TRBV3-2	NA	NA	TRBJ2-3	TGTGCCAGCACTAAAACACCCCCCCTCCCAGGGGAGAGATCCACAGATACGCAGTATTTT	CASTKTPPLPGERSTDTQYF
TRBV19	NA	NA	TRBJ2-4	TGTGCCAGTAGTATTGGGGGGGCGAGCATTCAGTACTTC	CASSIGGASIQYF
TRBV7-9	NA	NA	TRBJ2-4	TGTGCCAGCAGCCGGCCCCCGGGTACCATTCAGTACTTC	CASSRPPGTIQYF
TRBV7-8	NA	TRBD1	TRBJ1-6	TGTGCCAGCAGCTTAGCTGGGACAGGGGTCAATTCACCCCTCCACTTT	CASSLAGTGVNSPLHF
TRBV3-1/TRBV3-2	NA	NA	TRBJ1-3	TGTGCCAGCAGCCAAGGGGGGGCTGGAAACACCATATATTTT	CASSQGGAGNTIYF
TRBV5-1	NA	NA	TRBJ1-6	TGCGCCAGCAGCCCCGGTCCCGTCGGTCTTAATTCACCCCTCCACTTT	CASSPGPVGLNSPLHF
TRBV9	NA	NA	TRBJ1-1	TGTGCCAGCAGCTCCACTGGGGGGACTAACACTGAAGCTTTCTTT	CASSSTGGTNTEAFF
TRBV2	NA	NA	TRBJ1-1	TGTGCCAGCGCAGGGGCAGGAATAAACACTGAAGCTTTCTTT	CASAGAGINTEAFF
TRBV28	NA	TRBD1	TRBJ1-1	TGTGCCAGCAGTTTACCCCCCACAGGGGATAGGAACACTGAAGCTTTCTTT	CASSLPPTGDRNTEAFF
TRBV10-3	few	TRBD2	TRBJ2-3	TGTGCCACCACTAGCGGGGGGGACCGCACAGATACGCAGTATTTT	CATTSGGDRTDTQYF
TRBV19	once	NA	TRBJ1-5	TGTGCCAGTAGTACTGACAGTGGCGGCAATCAGCCCCAGCATTTT	CASSTDSGGNQPQHF
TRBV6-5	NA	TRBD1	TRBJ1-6	TGTGCCAGCATCTCTACAGGGACAGGGGGTTCACCCCTCCACTTT	CASISTGTGGSPLHF
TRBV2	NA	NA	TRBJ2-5	TGTGCCAGCAGTGTCGAGCAAGAAGAGACCCAGTACTTC	CASSVEQEETQYF
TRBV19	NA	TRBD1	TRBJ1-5	TGTGCCAGTAGACCGACAGGGGTCAACAATCAGCCCCAGCATTTT	CASRPTGVNNQPQHF
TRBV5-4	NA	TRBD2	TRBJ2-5	TGTGCCAGCAGCCCGGGGACTAGCGGGAGGGCCGGGGAGACCCAGTACTTC	CASSPGTSGRAGETQYF
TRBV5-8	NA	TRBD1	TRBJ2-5	TGTGCCAGCAGCAGAATGACAGGGGGCTTGGAGACCCAGTACTTC	CASSRMTGGLETQYF
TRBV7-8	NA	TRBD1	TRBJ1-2	TGTGCCAGCAGCTTAGGCCCCCAGGGGGCAGCTAGCTACACCTTC	CASSLGPQGAASYTF
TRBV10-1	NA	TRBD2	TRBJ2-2	TGCGCCAGCAGAAGCGGGGCCGGCGGGGAGCTGTTTTTT	CASRSGAGGELFF
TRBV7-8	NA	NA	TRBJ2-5	TGTGCCAGCAGCTTAAGGAGAGTGAAACAAGAGACCCAGTACTTC	CASSLRRVKQETQYF
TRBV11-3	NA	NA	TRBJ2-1	TGTGCCAGCAGCTTAGAGGGGACTGGCAACAATGAGCAGTTCTTC	CASSLEGTGNNEQFF
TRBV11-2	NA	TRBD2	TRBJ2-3	TGTGCCAGCAGCTTACTAGCGGGGGACACAGATACGCAGTATTTT	CASSLLAGDTDTQYF
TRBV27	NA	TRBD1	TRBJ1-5	TGTGCCAGCAGTTTATCGGGACAGGCCAATCAGCCCCAGCATTTT	CASSLSGQANQPQHF
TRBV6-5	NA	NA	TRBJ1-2	TGTGCCAGCAGTTTTACACGCGGAGCTAACTATGGCTACACCTTC	CASSFTRGANYGYTF
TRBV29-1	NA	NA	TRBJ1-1	TGCAGCGTTGGGACTCACGGAGCTGAAGCTTTCTTT	CSVGTHGAEAFF
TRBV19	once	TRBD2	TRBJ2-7	TGTGCCAGTAGGGCGGGGGTAAACTCCTACGAGCAGTACTTC	CASRAGVNSYEQYF
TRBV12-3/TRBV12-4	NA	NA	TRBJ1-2	TGTGCCAGCAGTTTAGACGGGAACTATGGCTACACCTTC	CASSLDGNYGYTF
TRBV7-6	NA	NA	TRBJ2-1	TGTGCCAGCAGCCAAGGGGGGGATATCTACAATGAGCAGTTCTTC	CASSQGGDIYNEQFF
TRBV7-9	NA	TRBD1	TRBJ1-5	TGTGCCAGCAGCTCAAACAGGGGACATAGCAATCAGCCCCAGCATTTT	CASSSNRGHSNQPQHF
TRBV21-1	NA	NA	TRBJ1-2	TGTGCCAGCAGGCTCAAAACAGGGGCGGGGAGCTATGGCTACACCTTC	CASRLKTGAGSYGYTF
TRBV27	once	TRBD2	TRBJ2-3	TGTGCCAGCAAGGAACTAGCGGACACAGATACGCAGTATTTT	CASKELADTDTQYF
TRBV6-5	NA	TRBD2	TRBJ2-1	TGTGCCAGCGGGCCGGGAGGGCCCGGGCAGTTCTTC	CASGPGGPGQFF
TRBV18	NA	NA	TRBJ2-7	TGTGCCAGCTCAGGGGGGGCGGGACCCTACGAGCAGTACTTC	CASSGGAGPYEQYF
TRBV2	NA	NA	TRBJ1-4	TGTGCCAGCCTGGGAGGGGTTGATGAAAAACTGTTTTTT	CASLGGVDEKLFF
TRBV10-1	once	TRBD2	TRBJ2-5	TGCGCCAGCAGTGAAGCGGGGGTCAGGGAGACCCAGTACTTC	CASSEAGVRETQYF
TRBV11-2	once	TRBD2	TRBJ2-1	TGTGCCAGCAGCTTAGGGACTAGCGGGGGGCCGTACAATGAGCAGTTCTTC	CASSLGTSGGPYNEQFF
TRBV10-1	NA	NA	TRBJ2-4	TGCGCCAGCAGTGAGGGCACCGAAGCCAAAAACATTCAGTACTTC	CASSEGTEAKNIQYF
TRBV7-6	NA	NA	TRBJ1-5	TGTGCCAGCAGCTTAGTGTCTAATCAGCCCCAGCATTTT	CASSLVSNQPQHF
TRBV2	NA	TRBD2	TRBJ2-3	TGTGCCAGCAGTTGGACTAGCGGGAAGGAGTATTTT	CASSWTSGKEYF
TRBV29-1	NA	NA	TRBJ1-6	TGCAGCGTGGAAGGGGAGCAGACCTATAATTCACCCCTCCACTTT	CSVEGEQTYNSPLHF
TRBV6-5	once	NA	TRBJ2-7	TGTGCCAGCAGCCCAGCCGGACAGTACTCCTACGAGCAGTACTTC	CASSPAGQYSYEQYF
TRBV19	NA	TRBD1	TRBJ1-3	TGTGCCACCAGGGACAGGGATATTTCTGGAAACACCATATATTTT	CATRDRDISGNTIYF
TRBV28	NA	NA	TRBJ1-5	TGTGCCAGCAGAGGCCTTAACGTACAGGGACCTAGCAATCAGCCCCAGCATTTT	CASRGLNVQGPSNQPQHF
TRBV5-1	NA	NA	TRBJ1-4	TGCGCCAGCAGCCCGCTGAACACGTGGAGTGAAAAACTGTTTTTT	CASSPLNTWSEKLFF
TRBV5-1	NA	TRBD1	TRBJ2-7	TGCGCCAGCAGCTTGGAATCCGGGACAGGGACGGGCGAGCAGTACTTC	CASSLESGTGTGEQYF